This T cell receptor (beta chain) is from a study of CD8 T cells in Susac syndrome. The ends were cut back, 7 bases at V and 5 bases at J, with 9 bases in the middle. The CDR3 is 12 amino acids. Germline V gene lookup returns CDR1 LNHDA and CDR2 SQIVND (reference sequence). A quantity of about 0.5 to 1 ug RNA underwent reverse transcription using random hexamers. TCRdb itself ran the immunoSEQ multiplex PCR reads through MiXCR, one entry per CDR3 protein. Among about 430,000 distinct CDR3 sequences listed, around 83% were seen once. Sequencing was done on a sample of CD8+ T cells from PBMCs. The source is a human donor with multiple sclerosis. The chain recombines TRBV19 with TRBJ2-1; weak D call: TRBD2 (5 bases). The CDR3 region is CASKRRDNEQFF. Written as DNA, the CDR3 is TGTGCCAGTAAACGGCGGGACAATGAGCAGTTCTTC.